This TCR beta chain was observed in a study of T-cell reconstitution after alpha-beta-depleted transplantation in children. General study results and limits: From newly produced T cells came most of the T-cell counts and diversity one year after transplant. It was reported that alpha-beta T cells came from several hundred expanded graft clones (about two months after transplant).

This clonotype came up a few times. Its antigen is not known. This CDR3 contains 20 residues. Germline assignment: CDR1 MDHEN and CDR2 SYDVKM. After removal of 5 bases from V and 5 bases from J, the junction contained 16 bases not matched to a gene. Using unique molecular identifiers, the investigators prepared the TCRbeta library. From the PCR reads, TCRdb called clonotypes with MiXCR, one entry per CDR3 protein. The sample lists more than 200,000 distinct CDR3 sequences, roughly a quarter occurring once. This sequence was found in a female patient aged 2-9 years who had a stem cell transplant for congenital amegakaryocytic thrombocytopenia, so the T cells may come from the graft donor. The rearrangement joins TRBV28 to TRBJ2-3; TRBD2 aligns across 16 bases. Specimen: PBMCs, mostly from graft donor cells, collected 360 days after TCRalphabeta/CD19-depleted stem cell transplant. The CDR3 sequence: CASSPPGLAGGPGLGDTQYF. CDR3 coding DNA: TGTGCCAGCAGTCCCCCGGGACTAGCGGGGGGGCCGGGTTTAGGAGATACGCAGTATTTT.